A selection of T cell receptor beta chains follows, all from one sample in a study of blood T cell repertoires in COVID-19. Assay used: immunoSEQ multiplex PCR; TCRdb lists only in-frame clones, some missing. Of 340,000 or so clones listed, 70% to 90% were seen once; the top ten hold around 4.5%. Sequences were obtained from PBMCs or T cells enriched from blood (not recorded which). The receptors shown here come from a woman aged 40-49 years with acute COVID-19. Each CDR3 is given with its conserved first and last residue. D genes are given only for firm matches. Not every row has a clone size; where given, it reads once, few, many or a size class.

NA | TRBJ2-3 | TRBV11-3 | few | CASSLGSAGILDTQYF | TGTGCCAGCAGCTTAGGGTCGGCAGGCATTCTCGATACGCAGTATTTT
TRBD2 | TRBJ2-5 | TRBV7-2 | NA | CASSLVSASGRAFQETQYF | TGTGCCAGCAGCTTAGTATCCGCTAGCGGGAGGGCCTTCCAAGAGACCCAGTACTTC
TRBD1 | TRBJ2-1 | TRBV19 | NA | CASSTFDRGRIGDEQFF | TGTGCCAGTAGCACCTTCGACAGGGGGCGGATTGGCGATGAGCAGTTCTTC
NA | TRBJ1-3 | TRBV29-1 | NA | CSIEGGNTIYF | TGCAGCATCGAGGGTGGAAACACCATATATTTT
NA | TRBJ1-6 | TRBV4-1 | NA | CASSQELKSPLHF | TGCGCCAGCAGCCAAGAGCTAAAATCACCCCTCCACTTT
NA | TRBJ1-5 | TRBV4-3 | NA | CASSQDRGLNQPQHF | TGCGCCAGCAGCCAAGACAGAGGTCTGAATCAGCCCCAGCATTTT
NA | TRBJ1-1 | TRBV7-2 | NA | CASSLVAQGLTNTEAFF | TGTGCCAGCAGCTTAGTGGCACAGGGCTTAACGAACACTGAAGCTTTCTTT
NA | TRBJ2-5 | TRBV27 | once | CASSPQTPAETQYF | TGTGCCAGCAGTCCTCAAACTCCCGCCGAGACCCAGTACTTC
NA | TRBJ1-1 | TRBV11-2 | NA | CASSLTLYTEAFF | TGTGCCAGCAGCTTAACTTTGTACACTGAAGCTTTCTTT
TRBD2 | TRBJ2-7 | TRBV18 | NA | CASSLGLVLPYEQYF | TGTGCCAGCTCGCTCGGACTAGTTCTTCCCTACGAGCAGTACTTC
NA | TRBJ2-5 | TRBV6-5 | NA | CATKYLQAQETQYF | TGTGCCACCAAATACCTACAGGCGCAAGAGACCCAGTACTTC